The clone carrying this TCR beta chain was seen repeatedly, ten times or more. Its antigen remains unidentified. Trimming pared 0 bases from V and 6 bases from J, leaving 12 bases between. The CDR3 covers 14 residues. Germline V gives CDR1 LGHDT, CDR2 YNNKEL (reference sequence). The data originate from a study of T cells in Graves' hyperthyroidism and ophthalmopathy. Amplified regions were TCR beta CDR3 sequences from RNA transcripts. First-round RT-PCR with HTBI primers amplified the TCR CDR3 region. One entry per CDR3 protein, called by TCRdb with MiXCR from the multiplex PCR reads. The repertoire has approximately 350,000 distinct CDR3 sequences, roughly 15% of them found once; the top ten carry approximately 19%. Notes on the study in general: A 13 V-J signature model discriminated ophthalmopathy versus stable hyperthyroidism.

PBMCs stemmed from about 9.7 ml fresh peripheral blood. This clonotype was sampled from a woman aged 60 to 75 with Graves' ophthalmopathy. The V and J genes are TRBV3-1 and TRBJ2-7; D is unresolved. Specimen: blood. The CDR3 is CASSQDLRPREQYF. CDR3 bases: TGTGCCAGCAGCCAAGATCTACGCCCCCGCGAGCAGTACTTC.